The 11 T cell receptor beta chains below were found in one sample sequenced in a study of human T cells and chemical hapten exposure. TCRdb independently ran MiXCR on the 5' RACE reads; one entry per CDR3 protein. The repertoire has under 100,000 distinct CDR3 sequences, around 15% of them found once; the top ten carry under 7.5%. The authors' total RNA extraction used unfractionated whole blood. The receptors here all came from a female donor in good health.

V gene TRBV3-1 combines with J gene TRBJ1-1; the D gene is possibly TRBD1 (5 bases). The length of the CDR3 is 13 residues. CDR1 is LGHDT and CDR2 is YNNKEL in the germline V gene (reference sequence). V was shortened by 4 bases and J by 4 bases, with 10 bases between the two germline ends. CDR3 sequence (DNA): TGTGCCAGCAGCCGGGGCCTCTCCACTGAAGCTTTCTTT. Its translation is CASSRGLSTEAFF.

This clonotype turned up a few times. The chain is built from TRBV12-3 or TRBV12-4 and TRBJ1-1; D is perhaps TRBD1 (6 bases). CDR3 length equals 15 residues. V lost 5 bases and J 8 bases, leaving 21 bases between the germline ends. Written as DNA, the CDR3 is TGTGCCAGCAGTCACCCGGGCAGGCAGGGGAGAGAAGCTTTCTTT. Translated, it gives CASSHPGRQGREAFF.

The V call is TRBV6-1, the J call TRBJ2-7, with D unresolved. The CDR3 has 16 residues. Germline assignment: CDR1 MNHNS and CDR2 SASEGT. The V and J ends lost 4 bases and 1 base respectively, with 17 bases between them. CDR3 nucleotide sequence: TGTGCCAGCAGTGCCCCTACAGTTAGTGGATCCTACGAGCAGTACTTC. Translated, it gives CASSAPTVSGSYEQYF.

The gene calls are TRBV28 and TRBJ2-7; 7 nucleotides align to TRBD2. This CDR3 comprises 13 residues. The J segment lost 0 bases and the V segment lost 10 bases, leaving 6 bases of the junction unmatched. Germline assignment: CDR1 MDHEN and CDR2 SYDVKM. The CDR3 protein is CATAGDVSYEQYF. The CDR3 bases are TGTGCCACCGCGGGAGACGTCTCCTACGAGCAGTACTTC.

This clonotype was seen only a few times. J is TRBJ1-6 and V is TRBV28; the match to TRBD1 covers 8 bases. J gave up 11 bases and V 5 bases, and 17 bases lay outside the gene matches. The CDR3 runs 17 residues. Germline CDR1 reads MDHEN; CDR2 reads SYDVKM. The CDR3 here is CASSPTRGQALAAPLHF. The CDR3 DNA follows: TGTGCCAGCAGTCCAACCCGGGGACAGGCTTTGGCGGCACCCCTCCACTTT.

This chain connects TRBV5-1 to TRBJ1-5; 7 nucleotides align to TRBD1. Germline V gene sequence: CDR1 SGHRS, CDR2 YFSETQ. V lost 5 bases and J lost 8; bases outside the gene matches: 13. The CDR3 spans 15 residues. This CDR3 reads CASSPSGGQGEPQHF. In nucleotides, the CDR3 is TGCGCCAGCAGTCCCTCCGGGGGCCAGGGGGAGCCCCAGCATTTT.

V and J are TRBV12-3 or TRBV12-4 and TRBJ1-6; unclear D gene. V was shortened by 4 bases and J by 4 bases, with 5 bases between the two germline ends. The CDR3 length is 13 residues. DNA of the CDR3: TGTGCCAGCAGTTATAATTATAATTCACCCCTCCACTTT. Protein: CASSYNYNSPLHF.

This clonotype has a handful of counts. J is TRBJ2-2 and V is TRBV6-6, with 16 bases matching TRBD2. The CDR3 is 22 residues long. Losses at the gene ends were 6 bases for V and 4 bases for J; bases not matched to a gene: 20. Germline CDR1 reads MNHNY; CDR2 reads SVGAGI (reference sequence). This CDR3 is CASRQGGLAGGDASLSTGELFF. The CDR3 nucleotides read TGTGCCAGCAGACAGGGGGGACTAGCGGGAGGGGACGCCTCCCTCAGCACCGGGGAGCTGTTTTTT.

This clonotype was seen many times. The rearrangement joins TRBV20-1 to TRBJ2-3, with 7 bases fitting TRBD2. Germline CDR1 is DFQATT and CDR2 is SNEGSKA (reference sequence). With V trimmed by 6 bases and J by 3 bases, 15 bases remained unmatched. This CDR3 region has 16 residues. The CDR3 DNA is TGCAGTGCCTGTAACGGACTAGTTTCGCGAACAGATACGCAGTATTTT. It is translated as CSACNGLVSRTDTQYF.

This clonotype appeared many times. The gene calls are TRBV7-9 and TRBJ1-1; TRBD1 matches 9 bases. The germline V gene encodes CDR1 SEHNR and CDR2 FQNEAQ (reference sequence). With 5 bases clipped from V and 3 bases from J, the junction kept 10 bases outside the gene matches. The CDR3 contains 16 residues. CDR3 residues: CASSRDRDILYTEAFF. CDR3 DNA sequence: TGTGCCAGCAGCCGGGACAGGGATATCTTATACACTGAAGCTTTCTTT.

This clonotype was observed a handful of times. The rearrangement links TRBV10-3 to TRBJ1-2; a weak D match, TRBD1 (6 bases). The V gene's germline CDR1 is ENHRY and CDR2 SYGVKD. V dropped 7 bases and J dropped 6 bases, with 12 bases sitting between them. There are 12 residues in the CDR3. The CDR3 DNA follows: TGTGCCATCACGGGGGGCGTGGATGGCTACACCTTC. It yields the protein CAITGGVDGYTF.